The clone carrying this T cell receptor (beta chain) was counted many times. Healthy Caucasian individuals from Russia aged about 6 to 100 were enrolled as donors. Germline CDR1 ENHRY, CDR2 SYGVKD. This CDR3 comprises 15 residues. Deletions cut 0 bases from V and 5 bases from J, with 14 bases between. This specimen belongs to a study of blood T cells in healthy people across ages. Study details: T cells yielded about one barcoded beta molecule per two cells through template switching.

A J-beta primer mix and a sample-barcoded 5' primer were used in a second PCR of roughly 7 to 12 cycles. Using its own MiXCR run on the 5' RACE reads, TCRdb lists one record per CDR3 protein. The top ten clones hold approximately 40% of a sample with approximately 800,000 distinct CDR3 sequences, around half of them seen once. Material for sequencing was blood. This TCR derives from a man of 80 years or more in good health. The gene calls are TRBV10-3 and TRBJ2-7; D is tentatively TRBD1 or TRBD2 (6 bases each). CDR3 nucleotides: TGTGCCATCAGTGAGTCGTGGCAGGGGAGGAACGAGCAGTACTTC. Translated: CAISESWQGRNEQYF.